These T cell receptor beta chains were read from a single sample in a study of CD8 T cells in ankylosing spondylitis. TCRdb independently ran MiXCR on the 5' RACE reads; one entry per CDR3 protein. The table lists 200,000 to 250,000 distinct CDR3 sequences, approximately 20% of them singletons. The sequenced sample consisted of blood, either unsorted or a sorted T cell fraction (not recorded which). These receptors all stem from a male donor with ankylosing spondylitis. Each CDR3 is given with its conserved first and last residue. D genes are given only for firm matches. Clone size is given for some rows only: seen once, a few or many times, or a class if the clone is expanded.

J | V | size | D | length | DNA | CDR3
TRBJ2-5 | TRBV28 | many | - | 15 | TGTGCCAGCAGTCCGTTGGGGGACAACCGGGAGACCCAGTACTTC | CASSPLGDNRETQYF
TRBJ2-2 | TRBV9 | - | - | 15 | TGTGCCAGCAGCGTTCCAGGGCCGAACACCGGGGAGCTGTTTTTT | CASSVPGPNTGELFF
TRBJ2-1 | TRBV6-5 | - | TRBD1 | 14 | TGTGCCAGCAGTTATGGGACAGGGGCGCTAGAGCAGTTCTTC | CASSYGTGALEQFF
TRBJ1-1 | TRBV9 | - | - | 13 | TGTGCCAGCAGCGGGTGGGGGAACACTGAAGCTTTCTTT | CASSGWGNTEAFF
TRBJ2-1 | TRBV18 | - | TRBD1 | 21 | TGTGCCAGCTCACCATGGGGGATAGACAGGGGACCCCAAGCTTCCTACAATGAGCAGTTCTTC | CASSPWGIDRGPQASYNEQFF
TRBJ2-3 | TRBV28 | few | - | 16 | TGTGCCAGCATCAACGGGGGAGCCCTGGGAGCAGATACGCAGTATTTT | CASINGGALGADTQYF
TRBJ2-1 | TRBV3-1 | - | TRBD2 | 16 | TGTGCCAGCAGCCAGGGGGCGGGAGGTGCCTACAATGAGCAGTTCTTC | CASSQGAGGAYNEQFF
TRBJ2-3 | TRBV2 | - | TRBD2 | 14 | TGTGCCAGCAGGCCCTCCCTGAGCGGGGTTACGCAGTATTTT | CASRPSLSGVTQYF
TRBJ2-3 | TRBV12-3/TRBV12-4 | - | - | 14 | TGTGCCAGCAGTAGGGACCAGGGAACGCGGGAGCAGTATTTT | CASSRDQGTREQYF
TRBJ2-3 | TRBV6-2/TRBV6-3 | few | TRBD2 | 17 | TGTGCCAGCAGTTACGTTACCATTAGCGGGGGCACAGATACGCAGTATTTT | CASSYVTISGGTDTQYF
TRBJ1-2 | TRBV20-1 | few | - | 12 | TGCAGTGCTAGAGATAATTGGGATGGCTACACCTTC | CSARDNWDGYTF
TRBJ2-5 | TRBV12-3/TRBV12-4 | - | - | 12 | TGTGCCAGCAGGCTGCTCCCGGGGACCCAGTACTTC | CASRLLPGTQYF
TRBJ2-7 | TRBV10-3 | few | - | 14 | TGTGCCATCAGTGAGTCGACAGAGAGCTACGAGCAGTACTTC | CAISESTESYEQYF
TRBJ2-1 | TRBV6-2/TRBV6-3 | - | TRBD2 | 17 | TGTGCCAGCAGTCTCCCTCTAGCGGGAGGGCCACCTAATGAGCAGTTCTTC | CASSLPLAGGPPNEQFF
TRBJ2-1 | TRBV20-1 | - | - | 14 | TGCAGTGCTATAGACTTCTTGCTCCCCAATGAGCAGTTCTTC | CSAIDFLLPNEQFF
TRBJ2-6 | TRBV12-3/TRBV12-4 | - | - | 17 | TGTGCCAGCAGTCCTACGTCAGTCCGGGTAGGGGCCAACGTCCTGACTTTC | CASSPTSVRVGANVLTF
TRBJ1-4 | TRBV27 | - | TRBD1 | 14 | TGTGCCAGCAGTCTAGGGACAGGGCTGGAAAAACTGTTTTTT | CASSLGTGLEKLFF